This TCR beta chain was identified during a study of blood T cell repertoires in COVID-19. Study overall: Sample material is recorded as cDNA or gDNA derived from T cells, B-cell-depleted T cells, or PBMCs.

In assigning cohorts, the study relied on participant-reported clinical history. Symptom resolution, clearance, or two negative PCRs marked donors in Cohort 3 as recovered. Clones were read by immunoSEQ multiplex PCR, and TCRdb kept only the in-frame ones, dropping some. This table has approximately 160,000 clones, around 80% appearing once. This TCR was recovered from a woman between 45 and 65 years old who had recovered from COVID-19. Sequenced: PBMCs or T cells enriched from blood (not recorded which).

CDR3 sequence reads: CASSHMANQGVFF. CDR3 DNA: TGCGCCAGCAGCCATATGGCTAATCAGGGCGTTTTCTTT. The chain combines TRBV4-3 with TRBJ1-1; D may be TRBD1 (5 bases). The CDR3 is made up of 13 amino acids. V was trimmed by 3 bases and J by 13 bases, leaving 18 bases between them. Germline CDR1 reads LGHNA; CDR2 reads YSLEER.